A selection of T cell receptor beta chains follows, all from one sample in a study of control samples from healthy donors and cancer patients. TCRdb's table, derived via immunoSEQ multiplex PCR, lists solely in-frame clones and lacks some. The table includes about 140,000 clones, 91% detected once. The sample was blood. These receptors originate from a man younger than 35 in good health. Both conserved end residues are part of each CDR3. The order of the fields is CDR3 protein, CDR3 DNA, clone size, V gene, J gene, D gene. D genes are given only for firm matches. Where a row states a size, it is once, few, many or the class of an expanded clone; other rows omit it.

CASSLKGTSWNEQFF	TGTGCCAGCAGTTTAAAGGGGACTAGCTGGAATGAGCAGTTCTTC	-	TRBV28	TRBJ2-1	TRBD2
CASSPVEVGETQYF	TGTGCCAGCTCACCAGTTGAGGTTGGGGAGACCCAGTACTTC	-	TRBV18	TRBJ2-5	-
CASSEGTGTGETQYF	TGTGCCAGCAGCGAGGGGACAGGGACGGGGGAGACCCAGTACTTC	-	TRBV9	TRBJ2-5	TRBD1
CASSATDSFYEQYF	TGTGCCAGCAGTGCCACCGACAGTTTCTACGAGCAGTACTTC	once	TRBV28	TRBJ2-7	-
CASSSQGRTSGGLYEQYF	TGTGCCAGCAGCTCACAGGGACGGACTAGCGGGGGGCTCTACGAGCAGTACTTC	-	TRBV7-6	TRBJ2-7	TRBD2
CSAYRVADTEAFF	TGCAGCGCCTACAGGGTGGCGGACACTGAAGCTTTCTTT	once	TRBV29-1	TRBJ1-1	-
CASSLGQSNSPLHF	TGTGCCAGCAGCTTGGGACAGTCTAATTCACCCCTCCACTTT	-	TRBV5-6	TRBJ1-6	-
CASSYSRGQTDYNEQFF	TGTGCCAGCAGTTACTCGAGAGGGCAGACGGACTACAATGAGCAGTTCTTC	-	TRBV6-2/TRBV6-3	TRBJ2-1	-
CASSPFDTGELFF	TGCGCCAGCAGCCCGTTTGACACCGGGGAGCTGTTTTTT	-	TRBV5-1	TRBJ2-2	-
CASSLIRAGMETQYF	TGTGCCAGCAGCCTTATAAGAGCGGGGATGGAGACCCAGTACTTC	-	TRBV7-2	TRBJ2-5	TRBD2
CASSATRGRETQYF	TGTGCCAGCAGCGCGACTAGGGGTAGGGAGACCCAGTACTTC	-	TRBV2	TRBJ2-5	-